What follows is one T cell receptor beta chain and its context. The target of this receptor is not known. No much larger clone exists at a distance of one base, and base qualities are not known. This sample is part of a study of T cells after yellow fever vaccination (dated by TCRdb to the late 2010s). The study in broad terms: Libraries from fractions with low cell numbers were prepared with the SMART-Seq v4 Ultra Low Input RNA kit. Bulk PBMC replicates and cell subsets were isolated from blood drawn at multiple timepoints before and after both primary and secondary immunization. Two healthy male donors, one aged 18 to 29 and one aged 30 to 39 years, made up the cohort. To follow T-cell clones before and after primary and booster YFV17D yellow fever vaccination, bulk TCR alpha and beta repertoires were sequenced over time.

The sequencer was an Illumina NovaSeq 6000. TCR cDNA was made using 5'RACE template switching, a step that added a universal primer site and unique molecular identifiers. Priming for cDNA synthesis came from both the TCR alpha and TCR beta constant segments. Library amplification used two PCR steps, and the second PCR step added sample barcodes and sequencing adapters. Sequencing of libraries was done on Illumina HiSeq 2500 (2x100 bp) or NovaSeq (2x150 bp). On the authors' methods: Demultiplexing of reads and collapsing into UMI consensus sequences were performed with MIGEC, and V(D)J alignment was carried out with MiXCR. Vaccine-responding clonotypes were defined with edgeR using replicate PBMC samples, requiring FDR below 0.01 and a log2 fold change above 5 up to day 15. CD4 or CD8 identity was assigned to each bulk clonotype according to whether the clonotype was present at higher abundance in the sequenced CD4 repertoire or the sequenced CD8 repertoire. TCRdb trimmed the raw reads at Q25, called clones with MiXCR and kept productive beta chains. Records with the same CDR3 protein are collapsed into one entry carrying the most frequent genes and DNA. For this entry, the V and J calls and clone size follow TCRdb and not the study's own pipeline. This sample has approximately 300,000 distinct CDR3 sequences in its table, and about 10% of those were observed once. The ten largest clonotypes hold under 4% of the sample.

Overall study outcomes, separate from this receptor: A small share of clonotypes occurred in both CD4 and CD8 compartments, likely arising from convergent recombination. After the booster, most of the clones that had expanded following primary vaccination were detected again (approximately 96% of CD4 and roughly 88% of CD8), which suggests that memory was broadly maintained. Compared with the primary T-cell response, the secondary T-cell response was faster but weaker, reaching its peak on day 5 rather than on day 15. Because only a couple of donors were included in the study, the extent to which the findings can be generalized is limited. Computational filtering was required because FACS-sorted repertoires could contain abundant contaminating clonotypes from the bulk population.

According to the study, the label for this sample's treatment or condition signals: live attenuated yellow fever vaccine strain. A standard Ficoll-Paque protocol was used to isolate PBMCs from peripheral blood. Dynabeads CD4 and CD8 positive selection kits were used to isolate CD4 and CD8 T-cell fractions. TriZol was used to extract RNA from bulk PBMCs, CD4 and CD8 fractions, and dextramer-positive and dextramer-negative fractions. Sequences were derived from CD4+ T cells sorted from PBMCs, sampled 45 days after the yellow fever booster vaccination. This sequence originates from a man in his late teens or twenties who received the YFV17D yellow fever vaccine.

At the DNA level, the sequence is TGTGCCAGCAGCGCAACAGGCTCCTATGGCTACACCTTC. Translated, this gives CASSATGSYGYTF. This sequence uses TRBV5-6 and TRBJ1-2; D gene: possibly TRBD1, on 5 matching bases. Reading from cysteine to phenylalanine, the CDR3 counts 13 amino acids. Just the 39-base CDR3 DNA is kept, in frame starting at base 1. The V and J ends are trimmed by 4 bases and 4 bases, leaving 11 bases between them. The germline V gene specifies SGHDT as CDR1 and YYEEEE as CDR2.